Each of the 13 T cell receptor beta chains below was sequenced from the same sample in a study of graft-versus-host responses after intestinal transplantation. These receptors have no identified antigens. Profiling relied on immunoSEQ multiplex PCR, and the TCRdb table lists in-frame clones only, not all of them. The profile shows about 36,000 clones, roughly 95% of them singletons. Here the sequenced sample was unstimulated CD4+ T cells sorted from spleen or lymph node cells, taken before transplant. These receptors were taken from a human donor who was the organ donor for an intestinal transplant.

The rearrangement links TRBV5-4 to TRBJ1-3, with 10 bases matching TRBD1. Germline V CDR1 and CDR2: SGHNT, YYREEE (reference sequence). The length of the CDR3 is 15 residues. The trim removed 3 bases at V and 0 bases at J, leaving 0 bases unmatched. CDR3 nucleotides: TGTGCCAGCAGCTGGACAGGGGGCTCTGGAAACACCATATATTTT. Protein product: CASSWTGGSGNTIYF.

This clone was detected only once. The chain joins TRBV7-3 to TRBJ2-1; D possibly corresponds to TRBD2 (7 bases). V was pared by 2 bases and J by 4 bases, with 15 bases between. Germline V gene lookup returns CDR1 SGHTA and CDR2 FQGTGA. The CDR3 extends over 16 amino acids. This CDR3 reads CASSLEGGGLYNEQFF. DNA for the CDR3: TGTGCCAGCAGCTTAGAAGGGGGGGGCCTTTACAATGAGCAGTTCTTC. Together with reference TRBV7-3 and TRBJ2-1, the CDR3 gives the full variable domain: GAGVSQTPSNKVTEKGKYVELRCDPISGHTALYWYRQSLGQGPEFLIYFQGTGAADDSGLPNDRFFAVRPEGSVSTLKIQRTERGDSAVYLCASSLEGGGLYNEQFFGPGTRLTVL.

CDR3 residues: CASSLGYRGREETQYF. CDR3 sequence (DNA): TGCGCCAGCAGCTTGGGGTATCGGGGGCGGGAAGAGACCCAGTACTTC. V and J are TRBV5-1 and TRBJ2-5; perhaps D is TRBD1 or TRBD2 (6 bases each). Germline V gene lookup returns CDR1 SGHRS and CDR2 YFSETQ. The V gene lost 0 bases and the J gene lost 3 bases, with 15 bases spanning the gap. The CDR3 is 16 residues long.

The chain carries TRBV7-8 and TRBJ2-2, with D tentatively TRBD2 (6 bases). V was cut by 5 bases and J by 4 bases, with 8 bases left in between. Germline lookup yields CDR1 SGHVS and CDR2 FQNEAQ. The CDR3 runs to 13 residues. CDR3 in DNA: TGTGCCAGCAGCGGGGAGGCCACCGGGGAGCTGTTTTTT. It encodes CASSGEATGELFF.

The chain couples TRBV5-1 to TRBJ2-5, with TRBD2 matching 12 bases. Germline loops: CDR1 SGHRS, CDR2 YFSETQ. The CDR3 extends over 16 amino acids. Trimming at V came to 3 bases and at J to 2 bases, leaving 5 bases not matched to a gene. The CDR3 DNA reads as TGCGCCAGCAGCTCTGGACTAGCGGGGAGTCAAGAGACCCAGTACTTC. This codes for CASSSGLAGSQETQYF.

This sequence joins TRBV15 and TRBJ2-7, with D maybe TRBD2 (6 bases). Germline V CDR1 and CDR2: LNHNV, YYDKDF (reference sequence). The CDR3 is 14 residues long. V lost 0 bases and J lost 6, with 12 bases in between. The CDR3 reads CATSRDLSGGEQYF. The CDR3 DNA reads TGTGCCACCAGCAGAGATCTATCCGGGGGCGAGCAGTACTTC.

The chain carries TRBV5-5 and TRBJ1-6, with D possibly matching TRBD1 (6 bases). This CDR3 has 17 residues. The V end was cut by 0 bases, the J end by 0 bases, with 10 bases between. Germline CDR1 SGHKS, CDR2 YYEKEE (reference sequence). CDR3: CASSLGQVSSYNSPLHF. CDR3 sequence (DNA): TGTGCCAGCAGCTTGGGACAGGTTAGCTCCTATAATTCACCCCTCCACTTT.

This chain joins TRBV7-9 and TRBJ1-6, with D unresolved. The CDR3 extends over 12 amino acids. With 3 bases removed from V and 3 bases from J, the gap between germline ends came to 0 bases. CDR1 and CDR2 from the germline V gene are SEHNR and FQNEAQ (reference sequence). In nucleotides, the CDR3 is TGTGCCAGCAGCTTCTATAATTCACCCCTCCACTTT. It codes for CASSFYNSPLHF. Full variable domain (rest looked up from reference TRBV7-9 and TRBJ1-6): DTGVSQNPRHKITKRGQNVTFRCDPISEHNRLYWYRQTLGQGPEFLTYFQNEAQLEKSRLLSDRFSAERPKGSFSTLEIQRTEQGDSAMYLCASSFYNSPLHFGNGTRLTVT.

Here the CDR3 reads CASSHRLALTDTQYF. The DNA of the CDR3 is TGTGCCAGCAGCCATCGACTAGCGCTCACAGATACGCAGTATTTT. The rearrangement links TRBV13 to TRBJ2-3, with 8 bases identical to TRBD2. The CDR3 contains 15 residues. The J segment lost 2 bases and the V segment lost 5 bases, leaving 6 bases of the junction unmatched. The germline gives CDR1 PRHDT, CDR2 FYEKMQ (reference sequence). Full variable domain (remainder filled in from reference TRBV13 and TRBJ2-3): AAGVIQSPRHLIKEKRETATLKCYPIPRHDTVYWYQQGPGQDPQFLISFYEKMQSDKGSIPDRFSAQQFSDYHSELNMSSLELGDSALYFCASSHRLALTDTQYFGPGTRLTVL.

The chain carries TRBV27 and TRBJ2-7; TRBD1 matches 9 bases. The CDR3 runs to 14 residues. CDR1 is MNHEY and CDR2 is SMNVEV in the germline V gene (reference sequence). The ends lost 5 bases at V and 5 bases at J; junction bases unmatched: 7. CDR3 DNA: TGTGCCAGCAGTACTCGGGACAGGGCCAACGAGCAGTACTTC. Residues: CASSTRDRANEQYF.

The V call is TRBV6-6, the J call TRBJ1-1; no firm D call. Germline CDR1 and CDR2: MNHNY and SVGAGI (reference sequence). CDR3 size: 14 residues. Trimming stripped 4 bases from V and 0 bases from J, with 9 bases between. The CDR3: CASSWPDLNTEAFF. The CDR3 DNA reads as TGTGCCAGCAGTTGGCCCGATTTGAACACTGAAGCTTTCTTT.

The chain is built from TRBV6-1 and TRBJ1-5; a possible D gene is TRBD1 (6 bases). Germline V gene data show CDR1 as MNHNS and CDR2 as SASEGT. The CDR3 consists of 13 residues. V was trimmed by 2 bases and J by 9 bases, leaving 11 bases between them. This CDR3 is CASSERGRTPQHF. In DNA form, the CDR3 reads TGTGCCAGCAGTGAAAGGGGGAGGACGCCCCAGCATTTT.

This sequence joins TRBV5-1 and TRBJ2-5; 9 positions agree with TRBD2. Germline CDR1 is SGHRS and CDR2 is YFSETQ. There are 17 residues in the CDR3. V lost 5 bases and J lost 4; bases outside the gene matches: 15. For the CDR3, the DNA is TGCGCCAGCAGACCTCAGCGGGGGGCCCAGGGTAGAGAGACCCAGTACTTC. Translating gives CASRPQRGAQGRETQYF. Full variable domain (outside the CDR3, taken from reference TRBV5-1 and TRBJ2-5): KAGVTQTPRYLIKTRGQQVTLSCSPISGHRSVSWYQQTPGQGLQFLFEYFSETQRNKGNFPGRFSGRQFSNSRSEMNVSTLELGDSALYLCASRPQRGAQGRETQYFGPGTRLLVL.